The 6 T cell receptor beta chains presented below share a single source sample, sequenced in a study of regulatory T cells in long-lasting Graves disease. CDR3 regions were amplified by Arm-PCR using iRepertoire HTBI primers to build TCR beta libraries. TCRdb independently ran MiXCR on the multiplex PCR reads; one entry per CDR3 protein. The sample yields roughly 430,000 distinct CDR3 sequences, around a fifth seen once. Time point given: persistent/refractory GD, antithyroid drugs over 5 years with positive TRAb. PBMCs were the source of the RNA used for TCR sequencing. Sequences were derived from peripheral blood mononuclear cells (PBMCs), sampled when the disease was refractory, from a patient treated with antithyroid drugs. These receptors were taken from a female donor with Graves disease.

V usage is TRBV5-4 and J usage is TRBJ2-7; weak D call: TRBD1 (6 bases). Trimming left V 5 bases short and J 3 bases short, with 15 bases between. Per germline, CDR1 SGHNT and CDR2 YYREEE (reference sequence). This CDR3 is 14 amino acids long. CDR3 coding DNA: TGTGCCAGCAGTTTGCCGGACAGCAACTACGAGCAGTACTTC. The encoded protein is CASSLPDSNYEQYF.

This chain links TRBV2 with TRBJ2-7, with D tentatively TRBD1 (6 bases). Trimming shortened V by 6 bases and J by 5 bases, and 29 bases separated the two germline ends. This CDR3 spans 18 amino acids. Per germline, CDR1 SNHLY and CDR2 FYNNEI. In nucleotides, the CDR3 is TGTGCCAGCAGCCCCCTCCCATACAGGGTTGGGAAAGATGACGAGCAGTACTTC. It specifies CASSPLPYRVGKDDEQYF.

Many counts were recorded for this clonotype. The V and J genes are TRBV12-3 or TRBV12-4 and TRBJ1-5; perhaps TRBD1 as D (5 bases). There are 12 residues in the CDR3. Trimming removed 5 bases at V and 12 bases at J, with 14 bases between. The CDR3 nucleotides read TGTGCCAGCAGTCACGCCCAGGGTCTCCAGCATTTT. Amino acid sequence: CASSHAQGLQHF.

A remark on this clonotype: It is likely a read error, because the conserved phenylalanine at the end of the CDR3 is missing. The chain carries TRBV3-1 and TRBJ1-1; D is unclear. The V and J ends lost 4 bases and 6 bases respectively, with 12 bases between them. The length of the CDR3 is 13 residues. Per germline, CDR1 LGHDT and CDR2 YNNKEL (reference sequence). The CDR3 nucleotides are TGTGCCAGCAGCCCCGACGATGGGTCTGAAGCTTTCCTT. Translating gives CASSPDDGSEAFL.

This clonotype was detected many times. V gene TRBV3-1 combines with J gene TRBJ1-1; D perhaps matches TRBD1 (6 bases). The germline V and J ends were trimmed by 1 base and 3 bases, with 9 bases remaining between them. CDR3 length equals 14 residues. Germline V lookup: CDR1 LGHDT, CDR2 YNNKEL (reference sequence). The chain's CDR3 is CASSQVGGDTEAFF. The CDR3 nucleotides read TGTGCCAGCAGCCAAGTAGGGGGGGACACTGAAGCTTTCTTT.

This clonotype has just a few counts. Its ends do not fully match the called genes, so a read error is possible. The rearrangement joins TRBV20-1 to TRBJ2-7; D call uncertain. Germline V gene lookup returns CDR1 DFQATT and CDR2 SNEGSKA (reference sequence). The CDR3 loop spans 12 amino acids. The CDR3 protein is CSARDTAYEQYF. As DNA, the CDR3 is TGCAGTGCCAGAGACACCGCGTACGAGCAGTACTTC.